The 4 T cell receptor beta chains below come from one sample, sequenced in a study of radiation and T cells in renal cell carcinoma. This sample's time point: blood 4 weeks post-SBRT, at nephrectomy. Regarding treatment: 15 Gy SBRT to primary tumor, nephrectomy 4 weeks later. Sequenced by immunoSEQ multiplex PCR; TCRdb stores in-frame clones only, minus some. Of some 44,000 clones in the sample, 82% were seen once. The sample was blood, taken from a patient whose treatment included radiotherapy and nephrectomy. All receptors derive from a woman in her sixties or seventies with renal cell carcinoma.

The gene calls are TRBV6-5 and TRBJ2-7; D perhaps matches TRBD2 (6 bases). The CDR3 loop spans 15 amino acids. The V gene's germline CDR1 is MNHEY and CDR2 SVGAGI. V was shortened by 0 bases and J by 4 bases, with 13 bases between the two germline ends. CDR3 in amino acids: CASSYSGTEIYEQYF. The CDR3 DNA sequence: TGTGCCAGCAGTTACTCAGGGACTGAGATTTACGAGCAGTACTTC.

The CDR3 region is CASSPQGALYNEQFF. CDR3 DNA: TGCGCCAGCAGCCCACAGGGGGCTCTCTACAATGAGCAGTTCTTC. This chain links TRBV4-1 with TRBJ2-1, with 9 bases fitting TRBD1. The V and J ends lost 4 bases and 3 bases, in that order; junction bases with no gene match: 4. This CDR3 has 15 amino acids. Germline V lookup: CDR1 MGHRA, CDR2 YSYEKL.

The DNA of the CDR3 is TGTGCCAGTAGTTCTGGCGGGGGGTCGGGAGATACGCAGTATTTT. Amino acids: CASSSGGGSGDTQYF. This sequence joins TRBV19 and TRBJ2-3; TRBD2 matches 8 bases. V lost 5 bases and J lost 5; bases outside the gene matches: 9. The CDR3 sequence is 15 residues long. CDR1 LNHDA and CDR2 SQIVND come from the germline V gene (reference sequence).

The V gene is TRBV5-1, the J gene TRBJ2-5; 11 nucleotides match TRBD2. The J segment lost 1 base and the V segment lost 2 bases, leaving 4 bases of the junction unmatched. This CDR3 is built from 16 residues. Germline CDR1 and CDR2: SGHRS and YFSETQ. CDR3 residues: CASSFRLAGGQETQYF. For the CDR3, the DNA is TGCGCCAGCAGCTTCCGGCTAGCGGGGGGCCAAGAGACCCAGTACTTC.